These T cell receptor beta chains were read from a single sample in a study of T cell responses to AZD1222 COVID-19 vaccine. Only in-frame clones appear in the TCRdb table, and some are missing; sequencing was by immunoSEQ multiplex PCR. The sample carries 120,000 or so clones, roughly nine tenths recorded once. The starting material was peripheral blood, obtained on day 0 of AZD1222 vaccination. Receptors were obtained from an adult in good health. CDR3s include the opening cysteine and the closing phenylalanine or tryptophan. D genes are given only for firm matches. The size field is filled for only some rows; it gives once, few, many or a size class.

j_call: TRBJ1-2; clone_size: -; v_call: TRBV28; d_call: -; cdr3_nt: TGTGCCAGCAGTTCCTACAGGGAGGAGATCGATTTC; cdr3_aa: CASSSYREEIDF
j_call: TRBJ1-1; clone_size: -; v_call: TRBV28; d_call: TRBD1; cdr3_nt: TGTGCCAGCAGTTTCGGGCGACTCGAGACAGGGGGCGCATTTAGAACTGAAGCTTTCTTT; cdr3_aa: CASSFGRLETGGAFRTEAFF
j_call: TRBJ2-7; clone_size: -; v_call: TRBV7-2; d_call: TRBD2; cdr3_nt: TGTGCCAGCAGCCGTAGCGGGGCCCACGAGCAGTACTTC; cdr3_aa: CASSRSGAHEQYF
j_call: TRBJ2-7; clone_size: few; v_call: TRBV9; d_call: -; cdr3_nt: TGTGCCAGCAGCGTAGATAGCAGGGGCCCCTACGAGCAGTACTTC; cdr3_aa: CASSVDSRGPYEQYF
j_call: TRBJ1-1; clone_size: once; v_call: TRBV6-4; d_call: -; cdr3_nt: TGTGCCAGCAGTGACTCGGGGGAGGGGCCTGAAGCTTTCTTT; cdr3_aa: CASSDSGEGPEAFF
j_call: TRBJ1-4; clone_size: -; v_call: TRBV4-3; d_call: -; cdr3_nt: TGCGCCAGCAGCCAAGATCTTGGCAGGGCTGATGAAAAACTGTTTTTT; cdr3_aa: CASSQDLGRADEKLFF
j_call: TRBJ1-2; clone_size: once; v_call: TRBV24-1; d_call: TRBD1; cdr3_nt: TGTGCCACCAGTGATACTCCTATACAGGGGAGGGGTGGCTACACCTTC; cdr3_aa: CATSDTPIQGRGGYTF
j_call: TRBJ1-2; clone_size: -; v_call: TRBV18; d_call: -; cdr3_nt: TGTGCCAGCTCACCAATTGGAACGCGGCCCGACTATGGCTACACCTTC; cdr3_aa: CASSPIGTRPDYGYTF
j_call: TRBJ1-1; clone_size: -; v_call: TRBV19; d_call: TRBD1; cdr3_nt: TGTGCCGCCGGAACCAAGAAGGGGGCGGACACTGAAGCTTTCTTT; cdr3_aa: CAAGTKKGADTEAFF
j_call: TRBJ1-1; clone_size: medium-sized; v_call: TRBV7-9; d_call: -; cdr3_nt: TGTGCCACCCTGATAATCACGGGCGCGAACACTGAAGCTTTCTTT; cdr3_aa: CATLIITGANTEAFF
j_call: TRBJ1-1; clone_size: -; v_call: TRBV5-1; d_call: -; cdr3_nt: TGCGCCAGCACCCTCCCGGGGCCGAACACTGAAGCTTTCTTT; cdr3_aa: CASTLPGPNTEAFF
j_call: TRBJ2-7; clone_size: -; v_call: TRBV27; d_call: -; cdr3_nt: TGTGCCAGCAGTGGCTTAGGGGAGGAGCAGTACTTC; cdr3_aa: CASSGLGEEQYF
j_call: TRBJ2-7; clone_size: -; v_call: TRBV9; d_call: -; cdr3_nt: TGTGCCAGCAGCCGCGTGGAGGGGGTTGGCGAGCAGTACTTC; cdr3_aa: CASSRVEGVGEQYF
j_call: TRBJ2-3; clone_size: -; v_call: TRBV3-1/TRBV3-2; d_call: -; cdr3_nt: TGTGCCAGCAGCCAGTTGCCGGGACTGATCACAGATACGCAGTATTTT; cdr3_aa: CASSQLPGLITDTQYF
j_call: TRBJ2-7; clone_size: -; v_call: TRBV29-1; d_call: TRBD1; cdr3_nt: TGCAGCGGGGGAGGACAGGGCGAATTCTACGAGCAGTACTTC; cdr3_aa: CSGGGQGEFYEQYF
j_call: TRBJ1-5; clone_size: -; v_call: TRBV19; d_call: -; cdr3_nt: TGTGCCAGTAGTCCCCGAGCCGTTACAGGGTCGGGCAATCAGCCCCAGCATTTT; cdr3_aa: CASSPRAVTGSGNQPQHF
j_call: TRBJ1-1; clone_size: -; v_call: TRBV5-1; d_call: -; cdr3_nt: TGCGCCAGCAGCTCGTCCGGGACACGAGGAGGAGCTTTCTTT; cdr3_aa: CASSSSGTRGGAFF
j_call: TRBJ2-5; clone_size: -; v_call: TRBV7-8; d_call: -; cdr3_nt: TGTGCCAGCAGCAAAACCCGGACCCGACCCGAAGAGACCCAGTACTTC; cdr3_aa: CASSKTRTRPEETQYF
j_call: TRBJ1-2; clone_size: few; v_call: TRBV28; d_call: -; cdr3_nt: TGTGCCAGCAGTTTTAGGGTCAGGGGCACCTATGGCTACACCTTC; cdr3_aa: CASSFRVRGTYGYTF
j_call: TRBJ2-1; clone_size: -; v_call: TRBV27; d_call: -; cdr3_nt: TGTGCCAGCAGTTTATTGGCAGGGAGGCATGAGCAGTTCTTC; cdr3_aa: CASSLLAGRHEQFF
j_call: TRBJ1-2; clone_size: -; v_call: TRBV10-3; d_call: TRBD1; cdr3_nt: TGTGCCATCAGTGAGTGGGACAGGGACAATGGCTACACCTTC; cdr3_aa: CAISEWDRDNGYTF
j_call: TRBJ2-1; clone_size: -; v_call: TRBV5-6; d_call: -; cdr3_nt: TGTGCCAGCAGCGGATACATAGTGTTCTACAATGAGCAGTTCTTC; cdr3_aa: CASSGYIVFYNEQFF
j_call: TRBJ2-3; clone_size: -; v_call: TRBV5-1; d_call: -; cdr3_nt: TGCGCCAGCAGCTACGGGGGCCTAGCGGATACGCAGTATTTT; cdr3_aa: CASSYGGLADTQYF
j_call: TRBJ1-4; clone_size: -; v_call: TRBV9; d_call: TRBD1; cdr3_nt: TGTGCCAGCAGCGTAGGACAGGGGAATGAAAAACTGTTTTTT; cdr3_aa: CASSVGQGNEKLFF
j_call: TRBJ2-3; clone_size: -; v_call: TRBV27; d_call: -; cdr3_nt: TGTGCCAGCAGTCCCCATCTCCTGGCGGGAATAGATACGCAGTATTTT; cdr3_aa: CASSPHLLAGIDTQYF
j_call: TRBJ2-5; clone_size: -; v_call: TRBV27; d_call: -; cdr3_nt: TGTGCCAGCAGTTTAGAGGGAGAGACCCAGTACTTC; cdr3_aa: CASSLEGETQYF
j_call: TRBJ2-7; clone_size: -; v_call: TRBV11-2; d_call: TRBD1; cdr3_nt: TGTGCCAGCAGCTTAGGACAGGGGGCCTCCTACGAGCAGTACTTC; cdr3_aa: CASSLGQGASYEQYF
j_call: TRBJ1-3; clone_size: -; v_call: TRBV5-4; d_call: -; cdr3_nt: TGTGCCAGCAGCTTCGGGGGGCGGAATGGAAACACCATATATTTT; cdr3_aa: CASSFGGRNGNTIYF
j_call: TRBJ1-3; clone_size: -; v_call: TRBV19; d_call: -; cdr3_nt: TGTGCCAGTAGTATAGGGGCGCCTGGAAACACCATATATTTT; cdr3_aa: CASSIGAPGNTIYF
j_call: TRBJ1-3; clone_size: -; v_call: TRBV19; d_call: -; cdr3_nt: TGTGCCAGTAGGCTAGACAGAAGCTCTGGAAACACCATATATTTT; cdr3_aa: CASRLDRSSGNTIYF
j_call: TRBJ1-1; clone_size: -; v_call: TRBV10-3; d_call: TRBD1; cdr3_nt: TGTGCCATCAGTGAGTCGTGGGGACAGGGACCACAAATGAACACTGAAGCTTTCTTT; cdr3_aa: CAISESWGQGPQMNTEAFF
j_call: TRBJ2-5; clone_size: -; v_call: TRBV5-4; d_call: TRBD2; cdr3_nt: TGTGCCAGCAGCTTGCTAGCGGGGGGCCAAGAGACCCAGTACTTC; cdr3_aa: CASSLLAGGQETQYF
j_call: TRBJ2-3; clone_size: once; v_call: TRBV6-6; d_call: TRBD2; cdr3_nt: TGTGCCAGCAGTCCCGGTAGCGGGGGAGATACGCAGTATTTT; cdr3_aa: CASSPGSGGDTQYF
j_call: TRBJ2-1; clone_size: -; v_call: TRBV19; d_call: -; cdr3_nt: TGTGCCAGTAGTATACCCGGGCGGTCTGGTAATGAGCAGTTCTTC; cdr3_aa: CASSIPGRSGNEQFF
j_call: TRBJ2-7; clone_size: -; v_call: TRBV5-1; d_call: -; cdr3_nt: TGCGCCAGCAGCCAGGGGACGGTCAACTCCTACGAGCAGTACTTC; cdr3_aa: CASSQGTVNSYEQYF
j_call: TRBJ2-7; clone_size: -; v_call: TRBV10-3; d_call: TRBD2; cdr3_nt: TGTGCCATCAGTGAGTCGTCCGTAGCGGGAAACTCGGACGAGCAGTACTTC; cdr3_aa: CAISESSVAGNSDEQYF
j_call: TRBJ2-1; clone_size: -; v_call: TRBV6-2/TRBV6-3; d_call: -; cdr3_nt: TGTGCCAGCAGTAAATTCAGCAATGAGCAGTTCTTC; cdr3_aa: CASSKFSNEQFF
j_call: TRBJ2-1; clone_size: -; v_call: TRBV28; d_call: -; cdr3_nt: TGTGCCAGCTCACCGATGTCTAGGGTTCACGGTGAGCAGTTCTTC; cdr3_aa: CASSPMSRVHGEQFF
j_call: TRBJ2-5; clone_size: -; v_call: TRBV7-9; d_call: -; cdr3_nt: TGTGCCAGCAGCTTTGGGGAGATCCGGGAGACCCAGTACTTC; cdr3_aa: CASSFGEIRETQYF
j_call: TRBJ2-3; clone_size: few; v_call: TRBV6-5; d_call: -; cdr3_nt: TGTGCCAGCAGTTCCCATCAGGGTAACCCAGATACGCAGTATTTT; cdr3_aa: CASSSHQGNPDTQYF
j_call: TRBJ1-1; clone_size: -; v_call: TRBV7-2; d_call: -; cdr3_nt: TGTGCCAGCAGCTTAGATAGGGGGGGTCCCTGGACTGAAGCTTTCTTT; cdr3_aa: CASSLDRGGPWTEAFF
j_call: TRBJ1-3; clone_size: -; v_call: TRBV4-3; d_call: -; cdr3_nt: TGCGCCAGCAGCCAAGGGCGGAGCTCTGGAAACACCATATATTTT; cdr3_aa: CASSQGRSSGNTIYF
j_call: TRBJ1-2; clone_size: few; v_call: TRBV7-2; d_call: TRBD1; cdr3_nt: TGTGCCAGCAGCCTAGGGGGCAGACTCTTGGATGGCTACACCTTC; cdr3_aa: CASSLGGRLLDGYTF
j_call: TRBJ2-3; clone_size: once; v_call: TRBV9; d_call: TRBD1; cdr3_nt: TGTGCCAGCAGCGCCGGACAGGGGGCGGATACGCAGTATTTT; cdr3_aa: CASSAGQGADTQYF
j_call: TRBJ2-7; clone_size: once; v_call: TRBV27; d_call: -; cdr3_nt: TGTGCCAGCAGCTCCCGGGACAAAGGCGTATCCTACGAGCAGTACTTC; cdr3_aa: CASSSRDKGVSYEQYF
j_call: TRBJ1-5; clone_size: -; v_call: TRBV7-2; d_call: -; cdr3_nt: TGTGCCAGCAGCCCTGGGAACATCGGTCAGCCCCAGCATTTT; cdr3_aa: CASSPGNIGQPQHF
j_call: TRBJ2-5; clone_size: -; v_call: TRBV5-1; d_call: TRBD2; cdr3_nt: TGCGCCAGCAGCTTGGCCAAACTAGCGGGAGGGCAAGAGACCCAGTACTTC; cdr3_aa: CASSLAKLAGGQETQYF
j_call: TRBJ2-7; clone_size: -; v_call: TRBV28; d_call: -; cdr3_nt: TGTGCCAGCTTAACTCAGGGATCGGGGCACGAGCAGTACTTC; cdr3_aa: CASLTQGSGHEQYF
j_call: TRBJ1-1; clone_size: -; v_call: TRBV27; d_call: -; cdr3_nt: TGTGCCAGCAGTTTCCCCGGGGTCACTGAAGCTTTCTTT; cdr3_aa: CASSFPGVTEAFF
j_call: TRBJ2-3; clone_size: -; v_call: TRBV9; d_call: -; cdr3_nt: TGTGCCAGCAGCGTAGGAGGGTACACAGATACGCAGTATTTT; cdr3_aa: CASSVGGYTDTQYF
j_call: TRBJ1-5; clone_size: -; v_call: TRBV6-5; d_call: TRBD1; cdr3_nt: TGTGCCAGCCTCCTTGGACAGGGAGTCAATCAGCCCCAGCATTTT; cdr3_aa: CASLLGQGVNQPQHF
j_call: TRBJ2-5; clone_size: -; v_call: TRBV30; d_call: TRBD2; cdr3_nt: TGTGCCTGCGGGACTAGCGGGGGGTGGGAGACCCAGTACTTC; cdr3_aa: CACGTSGGWETQYF
j_call: TRBJ2-5; clone_size: -; v_call: TRBV24-1; d_call: TRBD1; cdr3_nt: TGTGCCACCAGTGATTCCGGACAGGGGACGGGGTACCAAGAGACCCAGTACTTC; cdr3_aa: CATSDSGQGTGYQETQYF
j_call: TRBJ2-1; clone_size: once; v_call: TRBV19; d_call: TRBD2; cdr3_nt: TGTGCCAGACCTCGGACTAGCGGGACCTATTACAATGAGCAGTTCTTC; cdr3_aa: CARPRTSGTYYNEQFF